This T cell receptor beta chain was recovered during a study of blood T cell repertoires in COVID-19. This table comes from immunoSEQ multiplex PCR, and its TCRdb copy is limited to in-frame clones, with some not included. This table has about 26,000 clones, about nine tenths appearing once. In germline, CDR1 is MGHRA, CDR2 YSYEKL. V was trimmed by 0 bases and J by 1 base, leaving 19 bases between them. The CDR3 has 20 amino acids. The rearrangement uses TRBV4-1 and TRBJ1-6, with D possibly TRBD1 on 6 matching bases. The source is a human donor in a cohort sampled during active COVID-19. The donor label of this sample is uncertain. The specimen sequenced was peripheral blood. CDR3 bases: TGCGCCAGCAGCCAAGACCTCGGTCCCAGGGGCAGATCCTATAATTCACCCCTCCACTTT. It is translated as CASSQDLGPRGRSYNSPLHF.